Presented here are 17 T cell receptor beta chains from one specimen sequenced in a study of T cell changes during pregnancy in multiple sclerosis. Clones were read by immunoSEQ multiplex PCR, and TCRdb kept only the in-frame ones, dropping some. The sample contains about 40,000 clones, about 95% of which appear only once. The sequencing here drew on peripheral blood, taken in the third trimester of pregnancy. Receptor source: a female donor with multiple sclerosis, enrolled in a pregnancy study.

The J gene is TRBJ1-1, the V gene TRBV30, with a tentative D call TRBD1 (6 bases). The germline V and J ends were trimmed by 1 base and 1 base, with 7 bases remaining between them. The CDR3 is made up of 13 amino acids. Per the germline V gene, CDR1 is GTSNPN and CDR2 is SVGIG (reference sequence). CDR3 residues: CAWSGGQNTEAFF. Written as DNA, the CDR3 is TGTGCCTGGAGTGGGGGGCAGAACACTGAAGCTTTCTTT.

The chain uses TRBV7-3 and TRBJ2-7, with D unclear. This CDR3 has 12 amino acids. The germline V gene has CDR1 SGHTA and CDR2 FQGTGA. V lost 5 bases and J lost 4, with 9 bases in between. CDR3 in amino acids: CASSLNGYEQYF. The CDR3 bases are TGTGCCAGCAGCCTAAACGGGTACGAGCAGTACTTC.

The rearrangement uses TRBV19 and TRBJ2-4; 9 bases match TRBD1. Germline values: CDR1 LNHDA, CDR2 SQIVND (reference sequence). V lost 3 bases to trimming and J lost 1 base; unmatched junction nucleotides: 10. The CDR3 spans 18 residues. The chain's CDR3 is CASSMGTGIFHAKNIQYF. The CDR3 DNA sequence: TGTGCCAGTAGTATGGGGACAGGGATCTTCCACGCCAAAAACATTCAGTACTTC.

The DNA for the CDR3 is TGTGCCAGCAGCGTCTCTGTCAGTGACACTGAAGCTTTCTTT. The encoded protein is CASSVSVSDTEAFF. V usage is TRBV9 and J usage is TRBJ1-1; no firm D call. In germline, CDR1 is SGDLS, CDR2 YYNGEE. This CDR3 has 14 residues. Between the trimmed V and J ends, which lost 2 bases and 3 bases, there was a span of 11 bases.

CDR3 residues: CASSPLDSQETQYF. In DNA form, the CDR3 reads TGTGCCAGCAGTCCCCTGGACAGCCAAGAGACCCAGTACTTC. The gene calls are TRBV27 and TRBJ2-5; TRBD1 might be the D (6 bases). The CDR3 length is 14 residues. Germline V gene lookup returns CDR1 MNHEY and CDR2 SMNVEV (reference sequence). Between the trimmed V and J ends, which lost 5 bases and 1 base, there was a span of 11 bases.

The CDR3 DNA sequence: TGTGCCAGCAGCCTCCCTGACAGGGTTTACGAGCAGTACTTC. It codes for CASSLPDRVYEQYF. This chain joins TRBV6-6 and TRBJ2-7, with 7 bases lining up with TRBD1. The CDR3 extends over 14 amino acids. CDR1 is MNHNY and CDR2 is SVGAGI in the germline V gene (reference sequence). V lost 6 bases and J lost 4; bases outside the gene matches: 9.

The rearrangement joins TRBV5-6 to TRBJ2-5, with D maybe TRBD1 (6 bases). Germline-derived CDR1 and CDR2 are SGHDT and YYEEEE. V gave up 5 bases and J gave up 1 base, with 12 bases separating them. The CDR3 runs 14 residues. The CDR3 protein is CASSKGVTQETQYF. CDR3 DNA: TGTGCCAGCAGTAAGGGGGTTACCCAAGAGACCCAGTACTTC.

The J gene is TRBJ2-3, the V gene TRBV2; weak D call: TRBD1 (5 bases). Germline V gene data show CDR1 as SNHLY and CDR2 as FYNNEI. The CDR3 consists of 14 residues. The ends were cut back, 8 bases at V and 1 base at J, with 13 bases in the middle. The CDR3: CASVRTPGTDTQYF. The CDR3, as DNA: TGTGCCAGCGTCCGGACACCAGGCACAGATACGCAGTATTTT.

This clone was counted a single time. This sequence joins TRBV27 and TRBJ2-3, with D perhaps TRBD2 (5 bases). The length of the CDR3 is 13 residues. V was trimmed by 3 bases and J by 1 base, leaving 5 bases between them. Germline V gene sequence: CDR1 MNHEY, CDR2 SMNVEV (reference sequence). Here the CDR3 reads CASSLRGTDTQYF. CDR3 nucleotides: TGTGCCAGCAGTTTGAGGGGCACAGATACGCAGTATTTT.

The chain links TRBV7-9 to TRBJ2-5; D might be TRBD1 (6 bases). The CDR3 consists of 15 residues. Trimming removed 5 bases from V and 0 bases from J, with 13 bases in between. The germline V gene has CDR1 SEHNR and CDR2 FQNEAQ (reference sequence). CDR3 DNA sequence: TGTGCCAGCAGCCCCTTCACAGGGAACCAAGAGACCCAGTACTTC. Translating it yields CASSPFTGNQETQYF.

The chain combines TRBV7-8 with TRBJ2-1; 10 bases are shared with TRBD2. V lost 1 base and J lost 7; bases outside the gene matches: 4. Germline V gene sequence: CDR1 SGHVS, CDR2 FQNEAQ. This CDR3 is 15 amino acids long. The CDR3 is CASSLVTAGGNEQFF. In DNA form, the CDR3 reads TGTGCCAGCAGCTTAGTTACAGCGGGAGGGAATGAGCAGTTCTTC.

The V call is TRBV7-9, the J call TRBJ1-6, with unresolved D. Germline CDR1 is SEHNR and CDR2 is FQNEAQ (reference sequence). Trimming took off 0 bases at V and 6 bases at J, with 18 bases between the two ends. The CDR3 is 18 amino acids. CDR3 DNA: TGTGCCAGCAGCTTAGCGGGATTAGCCGGGAGAGGTAATTCACCCCTCCACTTT. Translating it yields CASSLAGLAGRGNSPLHF.

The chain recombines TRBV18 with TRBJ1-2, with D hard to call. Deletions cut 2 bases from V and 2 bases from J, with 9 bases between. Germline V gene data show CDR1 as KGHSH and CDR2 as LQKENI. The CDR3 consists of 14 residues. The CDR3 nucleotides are TGTGCCAGCTCACCAAGGACGGGAAACTATGGCTACACCTTC. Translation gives CASSPRTGNYGYTF.

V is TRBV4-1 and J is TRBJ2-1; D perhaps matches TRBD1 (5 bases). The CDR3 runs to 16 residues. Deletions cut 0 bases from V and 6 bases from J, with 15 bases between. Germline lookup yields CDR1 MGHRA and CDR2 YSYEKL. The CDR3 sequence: CASSQDHPGIGNEQFF. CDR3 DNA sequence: TGCGCCAGCAGCCAAGATCATCCAGGGATCGGCAATGAGCAGTTCTTC.

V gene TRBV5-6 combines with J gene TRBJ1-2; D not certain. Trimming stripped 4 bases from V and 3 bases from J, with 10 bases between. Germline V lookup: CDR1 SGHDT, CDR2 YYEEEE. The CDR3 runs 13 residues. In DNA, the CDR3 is TGTGCCAGCAGCGGTCAGATTTACTATGGCTACACCTTC. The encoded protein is CASSGQIYYGYTF.

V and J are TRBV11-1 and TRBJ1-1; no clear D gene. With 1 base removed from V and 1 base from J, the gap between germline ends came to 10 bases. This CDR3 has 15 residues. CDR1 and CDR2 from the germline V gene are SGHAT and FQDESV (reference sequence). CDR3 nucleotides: TGTGCCAGCAGCTTAGAGACCGGGAGGAACACTGAAGCTTTCTTT. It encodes CASSLETGRNTEAFF.

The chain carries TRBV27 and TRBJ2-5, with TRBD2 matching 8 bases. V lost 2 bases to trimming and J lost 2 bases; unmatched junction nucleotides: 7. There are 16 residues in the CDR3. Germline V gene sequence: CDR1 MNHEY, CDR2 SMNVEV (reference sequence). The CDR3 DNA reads TGTGCCAGCAGTTTACTGACAGCGGGGGCACAAGAGACCCAGTACTTC. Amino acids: CASSLLTAGAQETQYF.